This T cell receptor (beta chain) was obtained from a study of blood T cells in healthy people across ages. A J-beta primer mix and a sample-barcoded 5' primer were used in a second PCR of roughly 6 to 11 cycles. TCRdb re-derived calls from the 5' RACE reads in MiXCR, one entry per CDR3 protein. This sample has about 670,000 distinct CDR3 sequences, with under 65% found just once. Germline V gene sequence: CDR1 MGHDK, CDR2 SYGVNS. The length of the CDR3 is 14 residues. Trimming took 3 bases from V and 7 from J, leaving 12 bases between them. The sample comprised blood. The sequence came from a woman older than 75 in good health. The chain links TRBV25-1 to TRBJ2-2; D not certain. CDR3 sequence (DNA): TGTGCCAGCAGTGATTGGCAGTCGCGCGGGGAGCTGTTTTTT. Translated, it gives CASSDWQSRGELFF.